A single sample is the source of the 9 T cell receptor beta chains below, sequenced in a study of blood T cell repertoires in COVID-19. Repertoires were generated with immunoSEQ multiplex PCR, while TCRdb's copy carries only in-frame clones and drops some. Of approximately 150,000 clones listed, around 90% were seen once; the top ten hold about 1.5%. The material sequenced was peripheral blood. These receptors were taken from a woman in her fifties or sixties with acute or convalescent COVID-19.

CDR3 nucleotide sequence: TGTGCCACCTGGACAGGGGGTAACAATCAGCCCCAGCATTTT. Its translation: CATWTGGNNQPQHF. The V and J genes are TRBV28 and TRBJ1-5; TRBD1 agrees at 10 bases. V shed 10 bases, J shed 3 bases, and the junction held 6 bases outside the gene matches. The germline CDR1 and CDR2 sequences are MDHEN and SYDVKM. This CDR3 contains 14 residues.

The rearrangement links TRBV3-1 (or the pseudogene TRBV3-2) to TRBJ2-3, with TRBD2 matching 11 bases. CDR1 and CDR2 from the germline V gene are LGHDT and YNNKEL (reference sequence). This CDR3 is built from 16 residues. Germline trimming cut 0 bases from V and 4 bases from J; bases unmatched to any gene: 3. CDR3 bases: TGTGCCAGCAGCCAAGATCTACTAGCGGGAGCAGATACGCAGTATTTT. This encodes CASSQDLLAGADTQYF.

The gene calls are TRBV11-2 and TRBJ1-6, with TRBD1 matching 7 bases. The CDR3 extends over 17 amino acids. The J segment lost 7 bases and the V segment lost 4 bases, leaving 13 bases of the junction unmatched. Germline V CDR1 and CDR2: SGHAT, FQNNGV. The CDR3 nucleotides are TGTGCCAGCAGCTACTCGGCGGGACAGTGGGGAAATTCACCCCTCCACTTT. The encoded protein is CASSYSAGQWGNSPLHF.

This clone was counted between two and nine times. The genes are TRBV4-2 and TRBJ2-7; 8 bases agree with TRBD2. The germline V gene has CDR1 LGHNA and CDR2 YNFKEQ. V was pared by 5 bases and J by 1 base, with 10 bases of the junction left unmatched. There are 16 residues in the CDR3. The CDR3 protein is CASSRGVAGRSYEQYF. The CDR3 region has the DNA TGTGCCAGCAGCAGGGGGGTAGCGGGGAGATCCTACGAGCAGTACTTC.

The chain has TRBV7-9 and TRBJ1-1; 8 nucleotides align to TRBD1. This CDR3 is built from 15 residues. Per germline, CDR1 SEHNR and CDR2 FQNEAQ (reference sequence). The J segment lost 0 bases and the V segment lost 5 bases, leaving 5 bases of the junction unmatched. The CDR3 here is CASSLGTGLNTEAFF. In nucleotides, the CDR3 is TGTGCCAGCAGCCTGGGGACAGGCTTGAACACTGAAGCTTTCTTT.

V usage is TRBV6-5 and J usage is TRBJ1-1; TRBD1 is a possible D gene (5 bases). The CDR3 runs 14 residues. CDR1 and CDR2 (germline): MNHEY, SVGAGI. Trimming removed 5 bases from V and 5 bases from J, with 15 bases in between. Here the CDR3 DNA reads TGTGCCAGCAGTCCTGTGGGGGGGAAAACTGAAGCTTTCTTT. As protein: CASSPVGGKTEAFF.

The rearrangement uses TRBV5-5 and TRBJ1-4, with D perhaps matching TRBD1 (6 bases). The length of the CDR3 is 15 residues. From germline, CDR1 is SGHKS and CDR2 YYEKEE (reference sequence). The ends were cut back, 4 bases at V and 3 bases at J, with 13 bases in the middle. The CDR3 DNA is TGTGCCAGCAGCCAACTGGGGGCCGCTAATGAAAAACTGTTTTTT. It translates to CASSQLGAANEKLFF.

This clone showed up just once. J is TRBJ1-4 and V is TRBV6-6, with 7 nucleotides matching TRBD1. The CDR3 runs to 13 residues. The trim removed 5 bases at V and 5 bases at J, leaving 2 bases unmatched. The germline V gene has CDR1 MNHNY and CDR2 SVGAGI (reference sequence). The CDR3 loop reads CASSGTANEKLFF. The DNA of the CDR3 is TGTGCCAGCAGTGGGACAGCAAATGAAAAACTGTTTTTT.

V is TRBV6-5 and J is TRBJ2-1; 10 nucleotides agree with TRBD2. Germline lookup yields CDR1 MNHEY and CDR2 SVGAGI. V dropped 5 bases and J dropped 7; count of bases not matched to a gene: 8. CDR3 length equals 15 residues. CDR3 protein: CASSPPSGSRNEQFF. The CDR3 nucleotides are TGTGCCAGCAGTCCGCCTAGCGGGAGTAGGAATGAGCAGTTCTTC.